This record covers a single TCR beta chain. The antigen is not known. Sorted-subset replicate PCRs used about 0.2 ug of genomic DNA. This amount corresponded to some 30,000 T cell genomes. Measured with immunoSEQ multiplex PCR; TCRdb has only the in-frame clones, and not every one. The table has 150,000 to 200,000 clones, approximately 70% seen once. This sample was included in a study of shared clonotypes between healthy human individuals. Study details: Researchers drew samples from a couple of women and three men aged 18 to 49.

Study results and limitations: It was anticipated that sequencing depth would influence how many clonotypes donors shared.

V was shortened by 6 bases and J by 7 bases, with 18 bases between the two germline ends. Germline assignment: CDR1 MDHEN and CDR2 SYDVKM. This CDR3 is 14 amino acids long. This receptor was taken from a man aged 25 to 40 in good health. The J gene is TRBJ1-1, the V gene TRBV28; D may be TRBD1 (5 bases). The sequencing input was memory CD4+ T cells sorted from blood. Subset given: CD45RA-negative fraction. The CDR3, as DNA: TGTGCCAGCAGGCTCTCCAGGGTGGGAGGTGAAGCTTTCTTT. It is translated as CASRLSRVGGEAFF.